The clone carrying this T cell receptor beta chain was seen a handful of times. What it recognizes is unknown. The study ran its PCR with 60 Vbeta and 13 Jbeta primers. Profiling relied on immunoSEQ multiplex PCR, and the TCRdb table lists in-frame clones only, not all of them. The repertoire has approximately 210,000 clones, approximately 80% of them found once; the top ten carry around 0.99%. The data were taken from a study of cytomegalovirus exposure and HLA in healthy donors. Across the whole study: A data release that came early held roughly 90 million unique TCRs from HLA-typed donors. Study-level findings and limits: Overall, approximately 150 TCR beta chains were annotated as cytomegalovirus-associated. Based on reports, TCR beta sequences accurately predicted HLA-A and HLA-B alleles for most subjects.

This CDR3 contains 15 residues. The J segment lost 2 bases and the V segment lost 4 bases, leaving 9 bases of the junction unmatched. Germline CDR1 reads SGHNT; CDR2 reads YYREEE (reference sequence). The receptor's source is a middle-aged woman in good health and CMV-seronegative. The sequenced sample consisted of PBMCs. The V call is TRBV5-4, the J call TRBJ2-7, with 7 bases that match TRBD2. CDR3 DNA sequence: TGTGCCAGCAGCCCCGAGCGGGATCGGACCTACGAGCAGTACTTC. It encodes CASSPERDRTYEQYF.